This TCR beta chain was observed in a study of blood T cell repertoires in COVID-19 (dated by TCRdb to about 2020). In terms of the full investigation: Samples covering the acute and convalescent phases of COVID-19 were provided by collaborators in the United States, Italy and Spain. The material from the prospective study consisted of cDNA or gDNA derived from T cells, B-cell-depleted T cells, or PBMCs. The dataset comprised deeply sampled blood TCRbeta repertoires from subjects exposed to, actively infected with, or recovered from COVID-19. A freely available public database, intended as a resource for researchers studying the immune response to SARS-CoV-2, is where the repertoires were released. Samples were obtained from the ongoing ImmuneRACE study (first 160 participants) and from some 1,300 subjects provided by 6 global collaborators. Sample metadata almost always included a de-identified subject ID, COVID-19 status, age in years and sex. Where HLA class I and class II types were available, the types were taken from metadata supplied by the sample provider, not from assay-based typing.

Collaborating institutions collected whole blood in K2EDTA tubes following their own protocols. For TCRbeta analysis, collaborator samples were shipped as frozen whole blood, as isolated PBMCs, or as DNA extracted from either sample type. Trimming takes 1 base from V and 0 bases from J, and the germline ends sit 22 bases apart. For CDR1 and CDR2, the germline V gene (reference sequence) lists LNHDA and SQIVND. Measured from the cysteine to the phenylalanine, the CDR3 is 20 residues long. Left in the record is the CDR3 DNA by itself, 60 bases read in frame from the first base. Study-level results and caveats: The quantity of clinical and demographic metadata differed by source and by participant and was supplied without curation.

This clone appeared once. The antigen it binds to is not known. No clone much larger than this one lies a single base away; base qualities are absent. TCRbeta CDR3 regions were amplified from genomic DNA using the immunoSEQ Assay, a bias-controlled multiplex PCR. Turning to the authors' computational methods: Within the assay, amplification of reference gene primers was used to estimate how many nucleated cells each sample contained. To quantify the absolute abundance of each unique TCRbeta CDR3 rearrangement, sequence reads were collapsed and filtered. For each sample, productive Simpson clonality was calculated as the square root of Simpson's diversity index over productive rearrangements. TCRdb's version of the immuneACCESS table is confined to in-frame rearrangements and falls short of the full clone set. An unresolved V gene accounts for under half of the shortfall where checked; the remainder is of unknown origin. V and J calls and clone size are given by that table; D and trimming were obtained from the DNA. The sample table shows about 300,000 clones, and approximately 86% are seen once. The ten largest clones represent over 1% of the sample.

The clonotype originates from a man between 65 and 79 years old with acute or convalescent COVID-19. Here the chain combines TRBV19 and TRBJ1-3, with TRBD1 tentatively as D gene (6 bases match). Sequencing input: peripheral blood. The bases read TGTGCCAGTAGTATAGGAGTGAGCAGGGGCCACCTCCTCTCTGGAAACACCATATATTTT. Translated, this is CASSIGVSRGHLLSGNTIYF.